The 27 T cell receptor beta chains in this list originate from one sample, sequenced in a study of T cells in Graves' hyperthyroidism and ophthalmopathy. It was RNA transcripts that yielded the amplified TCR beta CDR3 regions. Carried out on the TCR CDR3, a first-round RT-PCR used the HTBI primer set. Via MiXCR, TCRdb re-called the multiplex PCR reads, giving one row per CDR3 protein. This sample has about 840,000 distinct CDR3 sequences; roughly 40% occur once, and the top ten carry around 10%. Sequenced sample: blood. The receptors were sampled from a man in his late teens or twenties with Graves' hyperthyroidism.

This chain links TRBV6-5 with TRBJ1-5, with unresolved D. This CDR3 spans 15 amino acids. Trimming shortened V by 2 bases and J by 5 bases, and 13 bases separated the two germline ends. CDR1 MNHEY and CDR2 SVGAGI come from the germline V gene. CDR3 coding DNA: TGTGCCAGCAGTTACAGGGTAGGGTTAGATCAGCCCCAGCATTTT. Its translation: CASSYRVGLDQPQHF.

The chain has TRBV11-2 and TRBJ2-7, with D perhaps given as TRBD1 or TRBD2 (5 bases each). V lost 1 base to trimming and J lost 0 bases, with 13 bases between them. The germline V gene encodes CDR1 SGHAT and CDR2 FQNNGV. This CDR3 has 16 residues. The CDR3 spells CASSLGLRGPSYEQYF. For the CDR3, the DNA is TGTGCCAGCAGCTTAGGTCTGAGGGGCCCCTCCTACGAGCAGTACTTC. Combining the CDR3 with reference TRBV11-2 and TRBJ2-7 gives the whole variable domain EAGVAQSPRYKIIEKRQSVAFWCNPISGHATLYWYQQILGQGPKLLIQFQNNGVVDDSQLPKDRFSAERLKGVDSTLKIQPAKLEDSAVYLCASSLGLRGPSYEQYFGPGTRLTVT.

This clonotype showed up many times. V gene TRBV20-1 combines with J gene TRBJ2-6; no clear D. The V end was cut by 5 bases, the J end by 0 bases, with 5 bases between. Germline CDR1 DFQATT, CDR2 SNEGSKA (reference sequence). The CDR3 is made up of 13 amino acids. CDR3 nucleotides: TGCAGTGCTCGAAGCTCTGGGGCCAACGTCCTGACTTTC. Its protein is CSARSSGANVLTF.

This clonotype was seen more than once but under ten times. V and J are TRBV9 and TRBJ2-7; tentatively, D is TRBD1 (6 bases). The CDR3 spans 14 residues. Germline CDR1 reads SGDLS; CDR2 reads YYNGEE. V was cut by 4 bases and J by 0 bases, with 11 bases left in between. CDR3 protein: CASSTSQGSYEQYF. In DNA form, the CDR3 reads TGTGCCAGCAGCACCTCACAGGGCTCCTACGAGCAGTACTTC.

The rearrangement uses TRBV6-1 and TRBJ1-2; 9 bases agree with TRBD1. V lost 7 bases and J lost 6; bases outside the gene matches: 6. This CDR3 contains 13 residues. From germline, CDR1 is MNHNS and CDR2 SASEGT. The CDR3 loop is CASTGTGPDGYTF. Here the CDR3 DNA reads TGTGCCAGCACCGGGACAGGGCCGGATGGCTACACCTTC.

The genes are TRBV7-9 and TRBJ2-7; D perhaps matches TRBD2 (6 bases). The CDR3 is 15 amino acids. Per germline, CDR1 SEHNR and CDR2 FQNEAQ (reference sequence). The V end lost 4 bases, the J end lost 4 bases, and 17 bases lay between the germline ends. In DNA, the CDR3 is TGTGCCAGCAGCTCCCAGTTCGCCGGGACTTACGAGCAGTACTTC. Its protein is CASSSQFAGTYEQYF.

This clonotype turned up a few times. This rearrangement joins TRBV5-1 to TRBJ1-6; D not certain. The germline CDR1 and CDR2 sequences are SGHRS and YFSETQ. This CDR3 contains 15 residues. Trimming removed 0 bases at V and 6 bases at J, with 10 bases between. The CDR3 DNA is TGCGCCAGCAGCTTGGAAGCCACATCTAATTCACCCCTCCACTTT. Translated, it gives CASSLEATSNSPLHF.

The chain employs TRBV6-5 and TRBJ2-7; TRBD1 might be the D (6 bases). V was pared by 10 bases and J by 6 bases, with 19 bases between. The CDR3 is made up of 13 amino acids. Germline assignment: CDR1 MNHEY and CDR2 SVGAGI. CDR3 protein: CATTKGHRSEQYF. DNA for the CDR3: TGTGCCACCACCAAGGGACACCGCTCCGAGCAGTACTTC.

This clonotype was recorded at least ten times. The chain uses TRBV15 and TRBJ1-3; D is uncertain. Trimming left V 5 bases short and J 0 bases short, with 11 bases between. CDR3 length: 15 amino acids. Per the germline V gene, CDR1 is LNHNV and CDR2 is YYDKDF (reference sequence). The CDR3 DNA reads TGTGCCACCAGCCTGGACGGTTTCTCTGGAAACACCATATATTTT. It is translated as CATSLDGFSGNTIYF.

This clonotype was counted only a few times. CDR3 loop: CALLGRAETQYF. In nucleotides, the CDR3 is TGTGCCCTTCTCGGCAGGGCGGAGACCCAGTACTTC. The rearrangement uses TRBV2 and TRBJ2-5; maybe TRBD1 (5 bases). Germline-derived CDR1 and CDR2 are SNHLY and FYNNEI. V lost 11 bases and J 5 bases, leaving 15 bases between the germline ends. The CDR3 totals 12 residues.

This rearrangement joins TRBV9 to TRBJ2-5, with TRBD1 matching over 7 bases. Germline loops: CDR1 SGDLS, CDR2 YYNGEE. The CDR3 runs to 17 residues. V shed 0 bases, J shed 4 bases, and the junction held 12 bases outside the gene matches. CDR3 amino acids: CASSVEVTGSVGETQYF. The DNA for the CDR3 is TGTGCCAGCAGCGTAGAAGTGACAGGGTCCGTTGGAGAGACCCAGTACTTC.

The chain links TRBV7-9 to TRBJ2-5; D is unresolved. The CDR3 contains 14 residues. Germline V gene lookup returns CDR1 SEHNR and CDR2 FQNEAQ (reference sequence). Trimming removed 0 bases from V and 4 bases from J, with 9 bases in between. The CDR3 sequence is CASSLAASPETQYF. CDR3 nucleotides: TGTGCCAGCAGCTTAGCGGCAAGCCCAGAGACCCAGTACTTC.

This clonotype has a count of ten or more. The chain uses TRBV19 and TRBJ2-7; D is perhaps TRBD1 or TRBD2 (5 bases each). The V gene lost 5 bases and the J gene lost 1 base, with 12 bases spanning the gap. Germline values: CDR1 LNHDA, CDR2 SQIVND (reference sequence). This CDR3 region has 14 residues. The CDR3 region is CASSQGTDSYEQYF. The CDR3 coding sequence is TGTGCCAGTAGTCAAGGGACGGATTCCTACGAGCAGTACTTC.

Comment on this clonotype: One end of the junction fails to match germline, which may point to a read error. The V call is TRBV6-1, the J call TRBJ2-2; 7 bases are shared with TRBD1. Germline lookup yields CDR1 MNHNS and CDR2 SASEGT. The CDR3 spans 15 residues. The chain's CDR3 is CASSKTGPNNGELFF. The CDR3 DNA reads TGTGCCAGCAGCAAGACAGGGCCGAACAACGGGGAGCTGTTTTTT.

This clonotype was detected ten times or more. The chain joins TRBV2 to TRBJ2-7; D tentatively reads TRBD1 or TRBD2 (5 bases each). V dropped 8 bases and J dropped 4 bases, with 15 bases sitting between them. Germline V gene lookup returns CDR1 SNHLY and CDR2 FYNNEI. The CDR3 is 13 residues long. Written as DNA, the CDR3 is TGTGCCAGCGCGGTCCGGGACGAATACGAGCAGTACTTC. Its translation: CASAVRDEYEQYF.

V gene TRBV12-3 or TRBV12-4 combines with J gene TRBJ1-1; possibly TRBD1 for D (5 bases). Trimming cost V 5 bases and J 8 bases, with 15 bases left between them. The CDR3 consists of 13 residues. The CDR3 coding sequence is TGTGCCAGCAGTCCCCCCTTGGGACCCGAAGCTTTCTTT. It specifies CASSPPLGPEAFF.

This clonotype turned up a few times. The chain joins TRBV9 to TRBJ2-6; 7 bases are shared with TRBD1. The CDR3 length is 17 residues. With V trimmed by 2 bases and J by 4 bases, 9 bases remained unmatched. From germline, CDR1 is SGDLS and CDR2 YYNGEE. CDR3 nucleotide sequence: TGTGCCAGCAGCGTTAGGGGGCCTGGGGGAGGGGCCAACGTCCTGACTTTC. Its protein is CASSVRGPGGGANVLTF.

This clonotype was seen repeatedly, ten times or more. The rearrangement links TRBV19 to TRBJ2-6; 8 positions agree with TRBD2. The germline V gene encodes CDR1 LNHDA and CDR2 SQIVND (reference sequence). The CDR3 runs to 18 residues. J gave up 0 bases and V 3 bases, and 7 bases lay outside the gene matches. The CDR3 region has the DNA TGTGCCAGTAGTATCACTAGCGGTCCCAGCTCTGGGGCCAACGTCCTGACTTTC. This sequence encodes CASSITSGPSSGANVLTF.

This clonotype has just a few counts. The rearrangement uses TRBV6-6 and TRBJ2-5; D tentatively fits TRBD1 or TRBD2 (5 bases each). This CDR3 is built from 13 residues. CDR1 is MNHNY and CDR2 is SVGAGI in the germline V gene (reference sequence). V was shortened by 10 bases and J by 1 base, with 13 bases between the two germline ends. The CDR3 loop reads CATQGPIQETQYF. For the CDR3, the DNA is TGTGCCACCCAGGGACCGATCCAAGAGACCCAGTACTTC.

The chain couples TRBV20-1 to TRBJ2-5, with 9 bases matching TRBD2. V shed 6 bases and J 5 bases; nucleotides not matched to a gene: 13. Germline assignment: CDR1 DFQATT and CDR2 SNEGSKA (reference sequence). CDR3 length: 15 amino acids. DNA for the CDR3: TGCAGTGCGAACCTAGGGGGCGGGGGGGCTGAGACCCAGTACTTC. This sequence encodes CSANLGGGGAETQYF.

This rearrangement joins TRBV29-1 to TRBJ2-2; D call uncertain. Trimming shortened V by 5 bases and J by 2 bases, and 6 bases separated the two germline ends. CDR1 and CDR2 (germline): SQVTM, ANQGSEA. The CDR3 spans 12 residues. In nucleotides, the CDR3 is TGCAGCGTTTGGCTTAACACCGGGGAGCTGTTTTTT. Its translation: CSVWLNTGELFF.

This clonotype came up a few times. This chain uses TRBV3-1 with TRBJ1-6; the D is unclear. V lost 0 bases and J lost 8, with 11 bases in between. The CDR3 spans 15 residues. Germline CDR1 LGHDT, CDR2 YNNKEL (reference sequence). The CDR3 loop is CASSQDPARYSPLHF. CDR3 coding DNA: TGTGCCAGCAGCCAAGATCCAGCCCGATATTCACCCCTCCACTTT.

Many counts were recorded for this clonotype. The rearrangement joins TRBV10-3 to TRBJ1-2, with no clear D. Looked up from germline, CDR1 is ENHRY and CDR2 is SYGVKD. V lost 0 bases to trimming and J lost 8 bases, with 13 bases between them. The CDR3 is made up of 14 amino acids. CDR3 region: CAISESKVPPGYTF. The CDR3 nucleotides are TGTGCCATCAGTGAGTCGAAGGTCCCCCCCGGCTACACCTTC.

To note about this clonotype: Since a much larger clone is just one base distant, this may be a read error. The chain is built from TRBV27 and TRBJ1-6; D remains unclear. The CDR3 spans 12 residues. V lost 8 bases and J lost 7, with 9 bases in between. From germline, CDR1 is MNHEY and CDR2 SMNVEV (reference sequence). CDR3 DNA sequence: TGTGCCAGCGGCCCACCCAATTCACCCCTCCACTTT. Translating it yields CASGPPNSPLHF.

With regard to this clonotype: This may arise from a read error, as a much more abundant clone is one base away. Written as DNA, the CDR3 is TGTGCCAGCAGCTCTCAGACGTGCACTGAAGCTTTCTTT. Residues: CASSSQTCTEAFF. This rearrangement joins TRBV7-9 to TRBJ1-1; D not resolved. Germline V gene data show CDR1 as SEHNR and CDR2 as FQNEAQ (reference sequence). The CDR3 consists of 13 residues. V was shortened by 4 bases and J by 4 bases, with 10 bases between the two germline ends.

The chain combines TRBV7-9 with TRBJ1-5; D unclear. V gave up 5 bases and J gave up 9 bases, with 17 bases separating them. Germline assignment: CDR1 SEHNR and CDR2 FQNEAQ (reference sequence). The CDR3 is made up of 14 amino acids. Here the CDR3 DNA reads TGTGCCAGCAGCCGGGCCGGGAATAGGCCGCCCCAGCATTTT. This gives the protein CASSRAGNRPPQHF. Drawing the rest from reference TRBV7-9 and TRBJ1-5, the complete variable domain is DTGVSQNPRHKITKRGQNVTFRCDPISEHNRLYWYRQTLGQGPEFLTYFQNEAQLEKSRLLSDRFSAERPKGSFSTLEIQRTEQGDSAMYLCASSRAGNRPPQHFGDGTRLSIL.

This rearrangement joins TRBV2 to TRBJ1-2; possibly TRBD1 for D (5 bases). This CDR3 has 11 residues. Looked up from germline, CDR1 is SNHLY and CDR2 is FYNNEI. V lost 6 bases to trimming and J lost 7 bases, with 9 bases between them. The CDR3 DNA is TGTGCCAGCAGAAGGCAGGGTGGCTACACCTTC. Its protein product is CASRRQGGYTF.